Listed here is a single T cell receptor (beta chain). This entry belongs to a study of blood T cell repertoires in COVID-19. Overall study: The origin of the acute and convalescent COVID-19 samples was the United States, Italy and Spain. In each case, the material was cDNA or gDNA derived from T cells, B-cell-depleted T cells, or PBMCs.

Germline V lookup: CDR1 GTSNPN, CDR2 SVGIG (reference sequence). The trim removed 5 bases at V and 5 bases at J, leaving 8 bases unmatched. The CDR3 is 14 amino acids. In the original workflow: Using reference gene primer amplification, nucleated cell counts were estimated. Using immunoSEQ multiplex PCR, the repertoire was profiled, and TCRdb retains in-frame clones only, with some absent. The V and J calls and clone size come from that table; D and trimming were worked out from the DNA. The repertoire holds 25,000 to 30,000 clones, roughly three quarters seen once, with 35% to 55% in the top ten. Sequenced: peripheral blood. The chain has TRBV30 and TRBJ2-1; 8 bases fit TRBD2. This receptor was identified in a woman aged 65 to 85 with acute or convalescent COVID-19. Here the CDR3 DNA reads TGTGCCTGGCTCAGGGGACTAGAGAACAATGAGCAGTTCTTC. Translation: CAWLRGLENNEQFF.